The clone carrying this TCR beta chain was seen only a few times. The CDR3 length is 13 residues. Germline trimming cut 1 base from V and 15 bases from J; bases unmatched to any gene: 7. CDR1 LGHNA and CDR2 YNFKEQ come from the germline V gene. This sample was taken from a study of T cells after yellow fever vaccination. Study-level information: Preparing low-cell-number fractions relied on SMART-Seq v4 Ultra Low Input.

5'RACE template switching produced TCR cDNA carrying a universal primer site and UMIs. TCRdb ran MiXCR on the 5' RACE reads and lists one entry per CDR3 protein. The repertoire holds about 300,000 distinct CDR3 sequences, with around 4.1% as singletons. This chain joins TRBV4-2 and TRBJ2-1; TRBD1 matches 9 bases. The material was PBMCs, obtained 5 days after the yellow fever booster vaccination. The sequence derives from a man younger than 30 who received the YFV17D yellow fever vaccine. The CDR3 region is CASSQGIQGAAFF. The CDR3 nucleotides are TGTGCCAGCAGCCAAGGGATACAGGGGGCAGCGTTCTTC.